A selection of T cell receptor beta chains follows, all from one sample in a study of graft-versus-host responses after intestinal transplantation. The repertoire was sequenced with immunoSEQ multiplex PCR; TCRdb's copy has only in-frame clones and lacks some. The table has nearly 25,000 clones, 40% seen once; the top ten hold 0.66%. The sequences come from alloreactive CD4+ T cells from a mixed lymphocyte reaction culture, collected before intestinal transplant. The source of these receptors is a human patient who received an intestinal transplant. Each CDR3 is given with its conserved first and last residue. The D gene is left open where the match is weak. For some rows the clone size is stated as once, few or many, or as a class when expanded; others skip it.

J gene	D gene	clone size	V gene	CDR3 protein	CDR3 DNA
TRBJ1-3	NA	few	TRBV6-5	CASSYAQAGNTIYF	TGTGCCAGCAGTTACGCCCAGGCTGGAAACACCATATATTTT
TRBJ2-7	NA	few	TRBV9	CASSVGAVASTNWGYEQYF	TGTGCCAGCAGCGTAGGGGCGGTCGCTAGCACTAATTGGGGCTACGAGCAGTACTTC
TRBJ2-1	TRBD2	NA	TRBV7-2	CASSLWREPYNEQFF	TGTGCCAGCAGCTTGTGGCGGGAGCCGTACAATGAGCAGTTCTTC
TRBJ1-6	NA	NA	TRBV5-1	CASSLSLQNSPLHF	TGCGCCAGCAGCTTAAGTCTCCAGAATTCACCCCTCCACTTT
TRBJ2-1	NA	few	TRBV7-7	CASSPGGGNEQFF	TGTGCCAGCAGCCCAGGTGGGGGGAATGAGCAGTTCTTC
TRBJ1-1	NA	NA	TRBV6-6	CASSYNGPNTEAFF	TGTGCCAGCAGTTACAATGGGCCGAACACTGAAGCTTTCTTT
TRBJ2-2	TRBD2	NA	TRBV30	CASTQRLAGTGELFF	TGTGCCTCCACCCAAAGACTAGCGGGGACCGGGGAGCTGTTTTTT
TRBJ2-2	NA	NA	TRBV2	CASRVTLLNTGELFF	TGTGCCAGCCGGGTAACGCTACTGAACACCGGGGAGCTGTTTTTT
TRBJ2-1	TRBD1	few	TRBV7-2	CASSPHPGQGGNEQFF	TGTGCCAGCAGCCCCCACCCGGGACAGGGGGGCAATGAGCAGTTCTTC
TRBJ2-3	TRBD2	once	TRBV5-5	CASSPLAGPTDTQYF	TGTGCCAGCAGCCCATTAGCGGGGCCCACAGATACGCAGTATTTT
TRBJ2-3	NA	few	TRBV6-5	CASTASFSTDTQYF	TGTGCCAGCACCGCTAGTTTTAGCACAGATACGCAGTATTTT
TRBJ2-1	NA	NA	TRBV7-2	CASSLPRGGGLNEQFF	TGTGCCAGCAGCTTACCGCGAGGGGGGGGTCTCAATGAGCAGTTCTTC
TRBJ1-2	NA	NA	TRBV20-1	CSANYHYGYTF	TGCAGTGCAAACTATCATTATGGCTACACCTTC
TRBJ2-5	TRBD2	NA	TRBV11-3	CASSPGGRTQYF	TGTGCCAGCAGCCCGGGGGGTCGGACCCAGTACTTC
TRBJ2-3	TRBD2	NA	TRBV27	CASTLAGGDTQYF	TGTGCCAGCACCTTAGCGGGGGGGGATACGCAGTATTTT
TRBJ2-7	TRBD2	NA	TRBV7-9	CASSYGLAGVSYEQYF	TGTGCCAGCAGCTACGGACTAGCGGGAGTGTCCTACGAGCAGTACTTC
TRBJ2-3	TRBD1	few	TRBV6-6	CASNRGQGSDTQYF	TGTGCCAGCAATAGGGGACAGGGATCAGATACGCAGTATTTT
TRBJ2-7	NA	NA	TRBV7-9	CASSLGGLSYEQYF	TGTGCCAGCAGCTTGGGGGGGCTTTCCTACGAGCAGTACTTC
TRBJ1-1	NA	NA	TRBV11-3	CASSLGGYFAAGDTEAFF	TGTGCCAGCAGCTTAGGAGGTTACTTTGCCGCGGGTGACACTGAAGCTTTCTTT
TRBJ2-5	TRBD2	few	TRBV4-2	CASSQQAPTSGGYQETQYF	TGTGCCAGCAGCCAGCAAGCCCCGACTAGCGGGGGGTACCAAGAGACCCAGTACTTC
TRBJ1-1	NA	once	TRBV5-1	CASSSRTAMNTEAFF	TGCGCCAGCAGCTCTAGGACAGCCATGAACACTGAAGCTTTCTTT
TRBJ2-1	TRBD1	NA	TRBV4-2	CASSRNRGPYNEQFF	TGTGCCAGCAGCCGTAACAGGGGCCCCTACAATGAGCAGTTCTTC
TRBJ2-3	TRBD2	few	TRBV11-3	CASNPPAERGGPDTQYF	TGTGCCAGCAACCCTCCGGCGGAGCGGGGGGGCCCAGATACGCAGTATTTT
TRBJ2-1	TRBD1	NA	TRBV7-2	CASSLEGARYNEQFF	TGTGCCAGCAGCTTAGAGGGGGCGCGGTATAATGAGCAGTTCTTC
TRBJ2-1	TRBD1	NA	TRBV4-1	CASSQDWDREYNEQFF	TGCGCCAGCAGCCAAGATTGGGACAGGGAGTACAATGAGCAGTTCTTC
TRBJ2-7	TRBD1	NA	TRBV9	CASSASTGDVYQYF	TGTGCCAGCAGCGCTTCGACAGGGGATGTGTATCAGTACTTC
TRBJ1-1	NA	NA	TRBV7-2	CASSLALAGISEAFF	TGTGCCAGCAGCTTAGCGCTGGCGGGAATTTCTGAAGCTTTCTTT
TRBJ2-7	NA	NA	TRBV7-3	CASSSRGGPYEQYF	TGTGCCAGCAGCTCAAGGGGGGGGCCCTACGAGCAGTACTTC
TRBJ2-7	NA	few	TRBV6-6	CASSSGSNLYEQYF	TGTGCCAGCAGCTCCGGGAGCAACCTTTACGAGCAGTACTTC
TRBJ1-1	TRBD1	NA	TRBV5-5	CASSWGQGWTEAFF	TGTGCCAGCAGCTGGGGACAGGGGTGGACTGAAGCTTTCTTT
TRBJ2-2	NA	few	TRBV2	CASSEGRSSRDTGELFF	TGTGCCAGCAGTGAAGGTCGTAGTAGCCGCGACACCGGGGAGCTGTTTTTT
TRBJ1-6	TRBD1	NA	TRBV6-5	CASSYSGTGVNSPLHF	TGTGCCAGCAGTTACTCCGGGACAGGGGTTAATTCACCCCTCCACTTT
TRBJ2-5	NA	few	TRBV23-1	CASSQSSWASSQETQYF	TGCGCCAGCAGTCAATCATCGTGGGCTAGCAGCCAAGAGACCCAGTACTTC
TRBJ2-2	TRBD1	NA	TRBV4-3	CASSQEGTVTGELFF	TGCGCCAGCAGCCAAGAAGGGACAGTCACCGGGGAGCTGTTTTTT
TRBJ1-6	NA	NA	TRBV6-5	CASSFNRDSPLHF	TGTGCCAGCAGTTTTAACAGGGATTCACCCCTCCACTTT